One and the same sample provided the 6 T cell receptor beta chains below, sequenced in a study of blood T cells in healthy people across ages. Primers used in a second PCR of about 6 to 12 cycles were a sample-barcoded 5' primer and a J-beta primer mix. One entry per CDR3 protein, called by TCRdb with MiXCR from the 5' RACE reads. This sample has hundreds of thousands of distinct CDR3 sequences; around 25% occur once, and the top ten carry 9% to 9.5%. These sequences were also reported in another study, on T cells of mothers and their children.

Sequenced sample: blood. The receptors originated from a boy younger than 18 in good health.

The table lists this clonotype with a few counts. The chain's CDR3 is CASSFGQVEGETQYF. In DNA, the CDR3 is TGTGCCAGCAGCTTCGGACAGGTAGAAGGAGAGACCCAGTACTTC. The chain has TRBV7-9 and TRBJ2-5; 7 bases line up with TRBD1. After removal of 3 bases from V and 4 bases from J, the junction contained 8 bases not matched to a gene. Per the germline V gene, CDR1 is SEHNR and CDR2 is FQNEAQ (reference sequence). The length of the CDR3 is 15 residues. Variable domain in full (rest from reference TRBV7-9 and TRBJ2-5): DTGVSQNPRHKITKRGQNVTFRCDPISEHNRLYWYRQTLGQGPEFLTYFQNEAQLEKSRLLSDRFSAERPKGSFSTLEIQRTEQGDSAMYLCASSFGQVEGETQYFGPGTRLLVL.

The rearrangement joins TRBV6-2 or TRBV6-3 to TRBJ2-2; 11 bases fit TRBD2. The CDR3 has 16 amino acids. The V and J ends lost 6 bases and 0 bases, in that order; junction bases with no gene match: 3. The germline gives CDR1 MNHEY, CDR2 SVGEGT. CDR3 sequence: CASRGSGGANTGELFF. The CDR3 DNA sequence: TGTGCCAGCAGAGGTAGCGGGGGGGCGAACACCGGGGAGCTGTTTTTT.

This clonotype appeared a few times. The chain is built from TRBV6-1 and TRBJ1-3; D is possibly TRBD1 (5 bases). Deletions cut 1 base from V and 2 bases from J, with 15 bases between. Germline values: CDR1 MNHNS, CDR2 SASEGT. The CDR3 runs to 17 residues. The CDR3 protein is CASSEGRTGGAGNTIYF. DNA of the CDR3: TGTGCCAGCAGTGAAGGGCGTACGGGGGGAGCTGGAAACACCATATATTTT.

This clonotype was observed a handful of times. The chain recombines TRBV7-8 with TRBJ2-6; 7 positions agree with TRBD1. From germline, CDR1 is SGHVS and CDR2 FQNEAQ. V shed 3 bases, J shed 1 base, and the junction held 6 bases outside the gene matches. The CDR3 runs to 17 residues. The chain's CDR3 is CASSLTGPPSGANVLTF. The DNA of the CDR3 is TGTGCCAGCAGCTTGACAGGGCCCCCATCTGGGGCCAACGTCCTGACTTTC. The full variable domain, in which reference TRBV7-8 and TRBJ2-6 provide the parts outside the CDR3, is GAGVSQSPRYKVAKRGQDVALRCDPISGHVSLFWYQQALGQGPEFLTYFQNEAQLDKSGLPSDRFFAERPEGSVSTLKIQRTQQEDSAVYLCASSLTGPPSGANVLTFGAGSRLTVL.

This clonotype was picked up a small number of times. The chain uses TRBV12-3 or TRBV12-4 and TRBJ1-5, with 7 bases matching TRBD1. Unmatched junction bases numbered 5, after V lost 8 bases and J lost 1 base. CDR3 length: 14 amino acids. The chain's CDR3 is CASSEGQSNQPQHF. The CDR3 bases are TGTGCCAGCTCGGAGGGACAGAGCAATCAGCCCCAGCATTTT.

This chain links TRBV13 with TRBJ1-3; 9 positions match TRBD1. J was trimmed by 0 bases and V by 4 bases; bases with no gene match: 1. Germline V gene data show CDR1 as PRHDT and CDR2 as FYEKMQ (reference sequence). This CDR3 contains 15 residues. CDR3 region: CASSWGQGSGNTIYF. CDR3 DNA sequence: TGTGCCAGCAGCTGGGGACAGGGCTCTGGAAACACCATATATTTT.